This TCR beta chain was sequenced for a study of T cells in Graves' hyperthyroidism and ophthalmopathy. Study-wide results and caveats: A 13 V-J signature model discriminated ophthalmopathy versus stable hyperthyroidism. Onset of ophthalmopathy came a median 6.5 months after the model predicted it.

V lost 3 bases, J lost 4 bases, and 7 bases lay in between. The CDR3 runs 13 residues. In germline, CDR1 is SGHTA, CDR2 FQGTGA. RNA transcripts provided the source from which TCR beta CDR3 regions were amplified. With the HTBI primer set, the TCR CDR3 went through a first round of RT-PCR. Each CDR3 protein gets one entry after TCRdb re-called the multiplex PCR reads with MiXCR. The sample carries some 720,000 distinct CDR3 sequences, about 17% recorded once. This clonotype was observed at least ten times. Its antigen is undetermined. Sequences were obtained from blood. The origin of this receptor is a man aged 18 to 35 with Graves' hyperthyroidism. V gene TRBV7-3 combines with J gene TRBJ1-5; D unclear. CDR3 in amino acids: CASSFERNQPQHF. The CDR3 DNA is TGTGCCAGCAGCTTTGAGCGTAATCAGCCCCAGCATTTT.